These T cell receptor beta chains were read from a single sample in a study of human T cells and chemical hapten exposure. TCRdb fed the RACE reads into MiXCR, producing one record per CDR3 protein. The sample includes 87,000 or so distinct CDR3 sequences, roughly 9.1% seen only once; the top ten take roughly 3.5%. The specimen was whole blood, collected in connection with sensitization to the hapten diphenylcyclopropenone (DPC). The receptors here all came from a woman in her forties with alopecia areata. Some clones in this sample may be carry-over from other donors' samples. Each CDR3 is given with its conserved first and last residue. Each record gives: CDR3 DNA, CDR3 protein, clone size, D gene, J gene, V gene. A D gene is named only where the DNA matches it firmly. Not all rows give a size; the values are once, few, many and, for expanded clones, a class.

TGTGCCAGCAGTTTAGGTACAGGGTGGGACTACGAGCAGTACTTC,CASSLGTGWDYEQYF,few,NA,TRBJ2-7,TRBV27
TGTGCCAGCAGTTACAACGCACAGGGGGGCACTGAAGCTTTCTTT,CASSYNAQGGTEAFF,NA,TRBD1,TRBJ1-1,TRBV6-6
TGTGCCAGCTCACCATTAGTCAGCTACACTGAAGCTTTCTTT,CASSPLVSYTEAFF,NA,NA,TRBJ1-1,TRBV18
TGTGCCAGCAGCTTACAGGGGAGCCCTGGAAACACCATATATTTT,CASSLQGSPGNTIYF,many,NA,TRBJ1-3,TRBV7-6
TGTGCCAGCAGCTACGGAAAAAATGGCTACACCTTC,CASSYGKNGYTF,NA,NA,TRBJ1-2,TRBV12-3/TRBV12-4
TGTGCCAGCAGGGGGAGCGGGGGGCTTTCCTACGAGCAGTACTTC,CASRGSGGLSYEQYF,NA,TRBD2,TRBJ2-7,TRBV6-5
TGCAGTGCGATCGGGGTAGTCAAAAACATTCAGTACTTC,CSAIGVVKNIQYF,few,NA,TRBJ2-4,TRBV20-1
TGCGCCAGCAGCCAAGCGACAGGGAGTACTGAAGCTTTCTTT,CASSQATGSTEAFF,many,TRBD1,TRBJ1-1,TRBV4-3
TGTGCCAGTAGCGGACCAAGTCGGGCGGGGGAGACCCAGTACTTC,CASSGPSRAGETQYF,many,NA,TRBJ2-5,TRBV19
TGCAGTGCTGATGACAGGGTCGGTGGTAGCGGCTGCACCTTC,CSADDRVGGSGCTF,few,TRBD1,TRBJ1-2,TRBV20-1
TGTGCCAGCAGCCCCGCCGGGACTAGCGGGGTTTCAGGCAAAAACATTCAGTACTTC,CASSPAGTSGVSGKNIQYF,NA,TRBD2,TRBJ2-4,TRBV7-6
TGTGCCAGCAGCTTAGGTAGACAGGGAAGCACTGAAGCTTTCTTT,CASSLGRQGSTEAFF,many,TRBD1,TRBJ1-1,TRBV7-8
TGTGCCAGCAGCTTAGTGACAGACTCTGAAGCTTTCTTT,CASSLVTDSEAFF,NA,NA,TRBJ1-1,TRBV7-2
TGCAGTGCTAGAGATAGCTCCGTTACAGATACGCAGTATTTT,CSARDSSVTDTQYF,NA,NA,TRBJ2-3,TRBV20-1
TGTGCCAGCTCACCCGCTAGCGGGGGGGCCTCCTACAATGAGCAGTTCTTC,CASSPASGGASYNEQFF,many,TRBD2,TRBJ2-1,TRBV18
TGTGCCAGCAATGAGGGGGCTGGAGAGACCCAGTACTTC,CASNEGAGETQYF,many,TRBD1,TRBJ2-5,TRBV12-3/TRBV12-4
TGTGCCAGCTCACCCGGACAGGCAGGAAACACCATATATTTT,CASSPGQAGNTIYF,many,TRBD1,TRBJ1-3,TRBV18
TGTGCCAGCAGCGGACTCCCGGGACAGGAGGTTGGCGGCTACACCTTC,CASSGLPGQEVGGYTF,few,NA,TRBJ1-2,TRBV21-1
TGTGCCAGCAGCCCGGGGGGGGGCCTCACAGATACGCAGTATTTT,CASSPGGGLTDTQYF,few,TRBD2,TRBJ2-3,TRBV7-9
TGTGCCAGCAGTGAATATTCCGGACACGGGAGAACAGATACGCAGTATTTT,CASSEYSGHGRTDTQYF,NA,NA,TRBJ2-3,TRBV25-1
TGCAGCGTTGGCGGCGGGGGGGTCACAGATACGCAGTATTTT,CSVGGGGVTDTQYF,NA,TRBD2,TRBJ2-3,TRBV29-1
TGTGCCAGCAGTGGATGGGAGGAAGATACGCAGTATTTT,CASSGWEEDTQYF,NA,NA,TRBJ2-3,TRBV2
TGCAGCGTTGATGCAGGGGGGAGCTATGGCTACACCTTC,CSVDAGGSYGYTF,few,TRBD1,TRBJ1-2,TRBV29-1
TGCAGTGCTAGAGATATCGGGGGTGGCGACGAGCAGTACTTC,CSARDIGGGDEQYF,many,NA,TRBJ2-7,TRBV20-1
TGTGCCAGCAGCGTCGGGGCATCAACAGAGAACGAGCAGTACTTC,CASSVGASTENEQYF,NA,NA,TRBJ2-7,TRBV5-5
TGTGCCAGCAGTTTTCCGGGGGCGACTGAAGCTTTCTTT,CASSFPGATEAFF,many,NA,TRBJ1-1,TRBV28
TGTGCCAGCTCACCCCTAGGGCAATCGGATGAGCAGTTCTTC,CASSPLGQSDEQFF,NA,NA,TRBJ2-1,TRBV18
TGCGCCAGCAGCCAAGATCAGAAGGGGACTAATGAAAAACTGTTTTTT,CASSQDQKGTNEKLFF,few,NA,TRBJ1-4,TRBV4-3
TGCGCCAGCAGCTGGGGGCAGCACACTGAAGCTTTCTTT,CASSWGQHTEAFF,many,NA,TRBJ1-1,TRBV5-1
TGTGCCAGCAAAGTAGAAAGCACAGATACGCAGTATTTT,CASKVESTDTQYF,many,NA,TRBJ2-3,TRBV6-1
TGTGCCAGCAGCCGTACCACCGGGACAGGGTACGAGACCCAGTACTTC,CASSRTTGTGYETQYF,many,TRBD1,TRBJ2-5,TRBV4-2
TGTGCCAGCAGCTTAGTTGGGACAGGTCTCGCCGAGCAGTACTTC,CASSLVGTGLAEQYF,few,TRBD1,TRBJ2-7,TRBV7-2
TGTGCCAGCAGCAATCGCGGGGCCTACACAGATACGCAGTATTTT,CASSNRGAYTDTQYF,many,NA,TRBJ2-3,TRBV21-1
TGTGCCAGCAGCTCGGGACTAGTCCCCGGTGGGACAGATACGCAGTATTTT,CASSSGLVPGGTDTQYF,many,TRBD2,TRBJ2-3,TRBV11-3
TGTGCCAGCAGCTGGGCAGGGGATAGCAATCAGCCCCAGCATTTT,CASSWAGDSNQPQHF,few,NA,TRBJ1-5,TRBV12-3/TRBV12-4
TGCAGTGCCAGGAGCCCGGGGGGGCGATCAGATACGCAGTATTTT,CSARSPGGRSDTQYF,NA,TRBD2,TRBJ2-3,TRBV20-1
TGTGCCAGCAGCTTACTAGCGGGGGGGAGCTACGAGCAGTACTTC,CASSLLAGGSYEQYF,many,TRBD2,TRBJ2-7,TRBV7-2
TGCGCCAGCAGCCGGAGGGGTATCGACACTGAAGCTTTCTTT,CASSRRGIDTEAFF,many,NA,TRBJ1-1,TRBV5-1
TGTGCCAGCAGCCGTAGTAGCTCCTACAATGAGCAGTTCTTC,CASSRSSSYNEQFF,few,NA,TRBJ2-1,TRBV14
TGCGCCAGCAGCCAAGATCCGGGGGACTTAGCTAACTATGGCTACACCTTC,CASSQDPGDLANYGYTF,many,NA,TRBJ1-2,TRBV4-1
TGTGCCAGCAGCCCCGGGGCGGCAGTCCGGTCACCCCTCCACTTT,CASSPGAAVRSPLHF,many,NA,TRBJ1-6,TRBV7-2
TGTGCCAGCAGCCAAGTTCCCGGGACACCCACCTTCTATGGCTACACCTTC,CASSQVPGTPTFYGYTF,many,NA,TRBJ1-2,TRBV14
TGTGCCAGCAGCCATCTCACAGGGTCCTATGGCTACACCTTC,CASSHLTGSYGYTF,many,NA,TRBJ1-2,TRBV3-1
TGTGCCAGCAGCTTAGACGGCCCAGATACGCAGTATTTT,CASSLDGPDTQYF,many,NA,TRBJ2-3,TRBV7-6